A selection of T cell receptor beta chains follows, all from one sample in a study of vaccination and CD4 T cells after COVID-19. What these receptors recognize is not known. Each CDR3 protein is one row after TCRdb ran MiXCR on the PCR reads. The sample has nearly 25,000 distinct CDR3 sequences, more than 30% seen once. The specimen was CD4+ T cells from blood, cultured in vitro, collected about 7 months after SARS-CoV-2 vaccination. Receptors originate from a human donor who had recovered from COVID-19. The CDR3 runs from the conserved cysteine through the conserved F or W.

CDR3 length	V gene	J gene	CDR3 protein
15	TRBV20-1	TRBJ2-5	CSAPGQTFGQETQYF
17	TRBV5-1	TRBJ2-5	CASSSVVGLAGAETQYF
15	TRBV10-3	TRBJ1-1	CAISVWGQGNTEAFF
16	TRBV28	TRBJ2-7	CASSASVIDTSYEQYF
14	TRBV29-1	TRBJ2-2	CSVDNRGDTGELFF
12	TRBV28	TRBJ1-2	CASSFSFYGYTF
13	TRBV7-3	TRBJ1-2	CASSYGPGHGYTF
13	TRBV20-1	TRBJ1-2	CSATQGWESGYTF
15	TRBV28	TRBJ1-6	CASSGGTEYNSPLHF
11	TRBV28	TRBJ1-1	CASSFPAEAFF
14	TRBV10-3	TRBJ1-1	CAISEGELNTEAFF
10	TRBV20-1	TRBJ2-7	CSPGSYEQYF
15	TRBV7-8	TRBJ2-5	CASSLAQGGVKTQYF
13	TRBV20-1	TRBJ2-7	CSATGGRSYEQYF
12	TRBV20-1	TRBJ1-1	CSARDMSTEAFF
15	TRBV5-4	TRBJ1-1	CASSLAGGMNTEAFF
15	TRBV28	TRBJ2-6	CASSRGGTGANVLTF
13	TRBV10-3	TRBJ2-3	CAISESESDTQYF
15	TRBV6-2/TRBV6-3	TRBJ2-3	CASSYPGPATDTQYF
14	TRBV7-9	TRBJ1-4	CASSQGGGNEKLFF
15	TRBV7-3	TRBJ2-1	CASSLELAGGDEQFF
13	TRBV23-1	TRBJ2-7	CARGGGEPYEQYF
15	TRBV20-1	TRBJ2-4	CSAHRGGVGKNIQYF
13	TRBV11-3	TRBJ2-7	CASSLGAGSEQYF
12	TRBV7-8	TRBJ2-3	CASSSFGDTQYF
14	TRBV20-1	TRBJ1-5	CSARHGTGYQPQHF
15	TRBV20-1	TRBJ2-3	CSALGGSGVTDTQYF
12	TRBV7-9	TRBJ2-3	CASSLVVGTQYF
16	TRBV7-6	TRBJ2-1	CASSRLAPSSYNEQFF
15	TRBV20-1	TRBJ2-7	CSARPGTSGREEQYF
12	TRBV25-1	TRBJ1-2	CASRADLGGYTF
18	TRBV7-6	TRBJ2-1	CASSYGTGTNRYRNEQFF
14	TRBV28	TRBJ2-5	CASSPQRLGETQYF
14	TRBV14	TRBJ2-7	CASSPWTGVREQYF
17	TRBV27	TRBJ2-5	CASSQTGTSGNQETQYF
14	TRBV7-9	TRBJ2-3	CASSPSGSTDTQYF
15	TRBV7-2	TRBJ2-2	CASSSHTRGTGELFF
12	TRBV7-9	TRBJ1-2	CASSFENYGYTF
15	TRBV28	TRBJ1-6	CASSLGPRGDSPLHF
15	TRBV6-4	TRBJ2-1	CASSDSSSGIDEQFF
14	TRBV10-3	TRBJ1-1	CAISSGEGNTEAFF
18	TRBV15	TRBJ2-7	CATSLGTSGRRMGYEQYF
13	TRBV7-9	TRBJ1-2	CASSSPGNYGYTF
14	TRBV20-1	TRBJ2-1	CSARAGGMVGEQFF
15	TRBV20-1	TRBJ2-7	CSANLAGTGGAEQYF
13	TRBV20-1	TRBJ1-5	CSAGGRQNQPQHF
17	TRBV7-3	TRBJ1-1	CASRSAAAGPGNTEAFF
15	TRBV6-2/TRBV6-3	TRBJ2-1	CASSHEIAGSNEQFF
17	TRBV7-2	TRBJ2-5	CASSKHSSWGLRETQYF
14	TRBV6-1	TRBJ2-1	CASSVDRRYNEQFF
13	TRBV28	TRBJ1-2	CASSLEQPYGYTF
17	TRBV28	TRBJ2-3	CASSLEASGTSTDTQYF
16	TRBV20-1	TRBJ2-5	CSAKLAGVGRQETQYF
17	TRBV20-1	TRBJ2-2	CSARGVLGTGNTGELFF
14	TRBV4-1	TRBJ1-5	CASSQARANQPQHF
13	TRBV27	TRBJ2-7	CASSLTSSYEQYF
13	TRBV29-1	TRBJ1-2	CSVVGQDFYGYTF
13	TRBV7-9	TRBJ1-1	CASSVMTGSEAFF
13	TRBV20-1	TRBJ2-5	CSAMAGVGETQYF